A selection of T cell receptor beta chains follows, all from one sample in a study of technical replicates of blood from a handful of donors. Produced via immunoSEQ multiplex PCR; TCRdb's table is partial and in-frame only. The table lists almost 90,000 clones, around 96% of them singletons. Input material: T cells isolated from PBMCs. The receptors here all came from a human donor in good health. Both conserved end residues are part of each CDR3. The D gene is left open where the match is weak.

CDR3 DNA: TGTGCCAGCAGCCCCCCCCTCCCGGGGATAAGCACTGAAGCTTTCTTT; CDR3 protein: CASSPPLPGISTEAFF; D gene: -; J gene: TRBJ1-1; V gene: TRBV7-9
CDR3 DNA: TGTGCCAGCTCACTAGCGACAGGGGATAATGAGCAGTTCTTC; CDR3 protein: CASSLATGDNEQFF; D gene: TRBD1; J gene: TRBJ2-1; V gene: TRBV18
CDR3 DNA: TGTGCCAGCATCACCACTAATTTGGCCTACAATGAGCAGTTCTTC; CDR3 protein: CASITTNLAYNEQFF; D gene: -; J gene: TRBJ2-1; V gene: TRBV18
CDR3 DNA: TGTGCCAGGGGACTAGCGGGAGAAACAGATACGCAGTATTTT; CDR3 protein: CARGLAGETDTQYF; D gene: TRBD2; J gene: TRBJ2-3; V gene: TRBV2
CDR3 DNA: TGTGCCAGCAGGGACAGCAGCTCCTATAATTCACCCCTCCACTTT; CDR3 protein: CASRDSSSYNSPLHF; D gene: -; J gene: TRBJ1-6; V gene: TRBV25-1
CDR3 DNA: TGTGCCAGCAGCTCAGCCTTGGAGGCGGTTTGGTACGAGCAGTACTTC; CDR3 protein: CASSSALEAVWYEQYF; D gene: -; J gene: TRBJ2-7; V gene: TRBV5-4
CDR3 DNA: TGCGCCAGCAGCTTGCTTGGCCCTAGCGGGAGCGGGCGCGACACCGGGGAGCTGTTTTTT; CDR3 protein: CASSLLGPSGSGRDTGELFF; D gene: TRBD2; J gene: TRBJ2-2; V gene: TRBV5-1
CDR3 DNA: TGTGCCAGCAGTTTTTTCTCTCTCGTCAGAGAGACCCAGTACTTC; CDR3 protein: CASSFFSLVRETQYF; D gene: -; J gene: TRBJ2-5; V gene: TRBV27
CDR3 DNA: TGTGCCAGCAGCTTAGCTCAAACAGGTCTTAATGAAAAACTGTTTTTT; CDR3 protein: CASSLAQTGLNEKLFF; D gene: -; J gene: TRBJ1-4; V gene: TRBV11-2
CDR3 DNA: TGTGCCATCAGTGTGAGCGGCCCAAGCTACGAGCAGTACTTC; CDR3 protein: CAISVSGPSYEQYF; D gene: -; J gene: TRBJ2-7; V gene: TRBV10-3
CDR3 DNA: TGTGCCAGCAGTTACTGGGGCAGGACTGAAGCTTTCTTT; CDR3 protein: CASSYWGRTEAFF; D gene: -; J gene: TRBJ1-1; V gene: TRBV6-6
CDR3 DNA: TGTGCCAGCAGCTTAGCCCAGGGATACAATGAGCAGTTCTTC; CDR3 protein: CASSLAQGYNEQFF; D gene: -; J gene: TRBJ2-1; V gene: TRBV7-6